This T cell receptor beta chain was found in a study of Ad26.COV2.S vaccination and SARS-CoV-2 variants. V was shortened by 0 bases and J by 0 bases, with 6 bases between the two germline ends. The CDR3 runs to 15 residues. CDR1 LNHDA and CDR2 SQIVND come from the germline V gene (reference sequence). The method was immunoSEQ multiplex PCR; TCRdb's version includes in-frame clones alone and lacks a portion of them. The table shows a few hundred thousand clones, with around 86% occurring only once. Remarks on this clone: Its antigen is unknown.

Treatment reported: some 20 received Ad26.COV2.S at low or high dose, single or two shots; 5 received placebo; per-sample allocation not given. Sampling was done on day 63 after the first vaccine or placebo injection. Whoever gave the sample was an adult aged 18-55 years in Boston. It was Wuhan-strain SARS-CoV-2 spike that the Ad26 vaccine vector expressed. Study findings and constraints: It was found that vaccine and placebo recipients had similar non-spike TCR breadth. Possibly, TCR breadth and depth analyses underestimated total T cell responses.

The sample consisted of peripheral blood, taken in a trial of Ad26.COV2.S vaccine versus placebo. This TCR came from a person between 18 and 59 years old who received the Ad26.COV2.S COVID-19 vaccine or a placebo. The V and J genes are TRBV19 and TRBJ1-3; D call uncertain. CDR3 nucleotides: TGTGCCAGTAGTATAGACACCTCCTCTGGAAACACCATATATTTT. Translation gives CASSIDTSSGNTIYF.